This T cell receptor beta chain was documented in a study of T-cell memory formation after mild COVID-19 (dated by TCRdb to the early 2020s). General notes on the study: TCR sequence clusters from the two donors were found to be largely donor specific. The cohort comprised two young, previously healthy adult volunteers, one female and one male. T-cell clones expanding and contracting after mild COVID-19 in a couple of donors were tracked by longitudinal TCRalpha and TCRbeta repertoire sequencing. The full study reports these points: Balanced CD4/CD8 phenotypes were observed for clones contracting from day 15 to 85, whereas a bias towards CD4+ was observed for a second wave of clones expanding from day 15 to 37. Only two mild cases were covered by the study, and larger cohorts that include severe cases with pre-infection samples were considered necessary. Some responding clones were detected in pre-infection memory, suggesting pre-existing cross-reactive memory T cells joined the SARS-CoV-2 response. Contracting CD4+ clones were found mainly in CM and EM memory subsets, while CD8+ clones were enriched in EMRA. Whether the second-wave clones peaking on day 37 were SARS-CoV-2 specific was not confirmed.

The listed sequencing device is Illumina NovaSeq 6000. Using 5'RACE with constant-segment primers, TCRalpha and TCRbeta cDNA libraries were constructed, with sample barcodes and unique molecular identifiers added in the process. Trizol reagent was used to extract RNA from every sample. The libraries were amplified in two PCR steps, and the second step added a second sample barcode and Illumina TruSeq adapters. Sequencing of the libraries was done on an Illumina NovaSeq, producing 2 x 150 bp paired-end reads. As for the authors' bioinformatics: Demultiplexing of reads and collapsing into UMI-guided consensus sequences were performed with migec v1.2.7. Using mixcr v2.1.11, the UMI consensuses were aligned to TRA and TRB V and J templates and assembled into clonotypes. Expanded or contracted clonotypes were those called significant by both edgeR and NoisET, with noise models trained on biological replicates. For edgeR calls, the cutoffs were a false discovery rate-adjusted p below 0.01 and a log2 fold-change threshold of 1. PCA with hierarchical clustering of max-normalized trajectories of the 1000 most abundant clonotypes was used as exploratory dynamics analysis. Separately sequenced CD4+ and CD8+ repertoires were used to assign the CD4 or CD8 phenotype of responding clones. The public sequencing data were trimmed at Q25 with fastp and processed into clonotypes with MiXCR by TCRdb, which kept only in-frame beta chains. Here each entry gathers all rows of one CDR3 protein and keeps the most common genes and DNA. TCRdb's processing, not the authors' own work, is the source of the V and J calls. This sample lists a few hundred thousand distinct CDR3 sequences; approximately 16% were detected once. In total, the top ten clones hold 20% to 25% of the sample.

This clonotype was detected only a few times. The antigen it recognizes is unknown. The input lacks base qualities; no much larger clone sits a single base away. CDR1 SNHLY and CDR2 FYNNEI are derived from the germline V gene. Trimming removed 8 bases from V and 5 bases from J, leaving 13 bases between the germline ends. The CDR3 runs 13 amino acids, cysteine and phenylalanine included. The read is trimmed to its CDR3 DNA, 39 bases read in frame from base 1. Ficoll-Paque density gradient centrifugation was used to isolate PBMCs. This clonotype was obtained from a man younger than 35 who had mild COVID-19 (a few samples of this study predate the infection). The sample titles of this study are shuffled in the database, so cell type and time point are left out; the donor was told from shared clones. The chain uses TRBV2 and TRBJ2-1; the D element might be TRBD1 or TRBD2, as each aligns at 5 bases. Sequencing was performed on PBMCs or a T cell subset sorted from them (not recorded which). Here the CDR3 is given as CASVPGRNNEQFF. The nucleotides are TGTGCCAGCGTTCCGGGACGGAACAATGAGCAGTTCTTC. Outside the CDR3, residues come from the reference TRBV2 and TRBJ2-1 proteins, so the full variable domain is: EPEVTQTPSHQVTQMGQEVILRCVPISNHLYFYWYRQILGQKVEFLVSFYNNEISEKSEIFDDQFSVERPDGSNFTLKIRSTKLEDSAMYFCASVPGRNNEQFFGPGTRLTVL.